Sequencing of this T cell receptor beta chain was carried out in a study of OX40 agonist ivuxolimab in advanced cancers. Looking at the study overall: The dose-escalation cohort was around 83% male, with a mean age of about 56 years, ranging about 23 to 79.

Trimming left V 7 bases short and J 8 bases short, with 15 bases between. Germline lookup yields CDR1 LNHDA and CDR2 SQIVND (reference sequence). This CDR3 has 14 residues. Concerning this clone: Its matching antigen is unknown.

Study-level points and caveats: The average count of expanded clones was higher among CD8+ T cells than among CD4+. Low normalized T-cell clonal expansion was additionally recorded for some nonresponders.

Autoimmune disease history or systemic immunosuppression excluded patients. Data came from immunoSEQ multiplex PCR; TCRdb stores just in-frame clones and leaves some out. Of some 80,000 clones detected, 75% to 90% appear once; the ten largest clones hold approximately 2.3%. The chain links TRBV19 to TRBJ1-6; perhaps TRBD1 as D (5 bases). This clonotype originated in an adult with an advanced solid tumor such as melanoma, head and neck, liver or kidney cancer. The sample here was CD4+ or CD8+ T cells sorted from blood, taken in a trial of the OX40 agonist ivuxolimab. CDR3 loop: CASTHTEGDSPLHF. The DNA of the CDR3 is TGTGCCAGTACCCACACGGAAGGGGATTCACCCCTCCACTTT.